The entry below gives a single T cell receptor beta chain sequence along with its context. Looked up from germline, CDR1 is MNHEY and CDR2 is SVGAGI. This CDR3 comprises 14 residues. The germline V and J ends were trimmed by 0 bases and 1 base, with 6 bases remaining between them. Here immunoSEQ multiplex PCR was the method, and the copy in TCRdb shows in-frame clones only, minus some. The sample holds about 23,000 clones, over 65% seen once. The sample belongs to a study of T cell changes during pregnancy in multiple sclerosis. The chain carries TRBV6-5 and TRBJ1-1; possible D gene TRBD1, 6 bases. The sequencing here drew on CD8+ T cells from peripheral blood mononuclear cells, taken before pregnancy. This TCR was recovered from a female donor with multiple sclerosis, enrolled in a pregnancy study. CDR3 region: CASSYSDRNTEAFF. Here the CDR3 DNA reads TGTGCCAGCAGTTACTCGGACAGGAACACTGAAGCTTTCTTT.